The 4 T cell receptor beta chains given below trace back to one sample, sequenced in a study of blood T cell repertoires in COVID-19 (dated by TCRdb to the early 2020s). The library was made by the immunoSEQ multiplex PCR assay. TCRdb carries this immuneACCESS record with in-frame sequences only. Its versions omit some clonotypes, under half of them owing to an unresolved V gene in the studies checked, with the rest unexplained. Here the sample has about 74,000 clones; 90% occur a single time. About a tenth of the sample lies in the top ten. Sequencing used peripheral blood. The source is a human donor in a cohort sampled during active COVID-19.

The chain has TRBV7-3 and TRBJ2-3; TRBD2 matches 9 bases. With V trimmed by 3 bases and J by 6 bases, 10 bases remained unmatched. The CDR3 runs to 16 residues. The V gene's germline CDR1 is SGHTA and CDR2 FQGTGA. In DNA form, the CDR3 reads TGTGCCAGCAGCTTCGGCGGGAGGGCCGGCCCCGATACGCAGTATTTT. Protein product: CASSFGGRAGPDTQYF.

The chain uses TRBV7-3 and TRBJ2-3; the match to TRBD2 covers 13 bases. The CDR3 contains 15 residues. V shed 4 bases and J 3 bases; nucleotides not matched to a gene: 1. Germline-derived CDR1 and CDR2 are SGHTA and FQGTGA. This CDR3 reads CASSSGLAGTDTQYF. CDR3 DNA: TGTGCCAGCAGCTCGGGACTAGCGGGGACAGATACGCAGTATTTT.

The gene calls are TRBV4-3 and TRBJ1-2, with 11 bases matching TRBD1. This CDR3 spans 17 amino acids. The germline V gene has CDR1 LGHNA and CDR2 YSLEER. Trimming took 4 bases from V and 7 from J; bases not matched to a gene: 14. The chain's CDR3 is CASSRQIGDRGNSGYTF. The CDR3, as DNA: TGCGCCAGCAGCCGCCAGATTGGGGACAGGGGGAACAGTGGCTACACCTTC.

This rearrangement joins TRBV6-5 to TRBJ2-7, with a possible D match to TRBD2 (5 bases). Germline CDR1 is MNHEY and CDR2 is SVGAGI. This CDR3 has 15 residues. V dropped 0 bases and J dropped 1 base, with 10 bases sitting between them. Here the CDR3 reads CASSYSGGPSYEQYF. The DNA for the CDR3 is TGTGCCAGCAGTTACTCGGGCGGGCCTTCCTACGAGCAGTACTTC.